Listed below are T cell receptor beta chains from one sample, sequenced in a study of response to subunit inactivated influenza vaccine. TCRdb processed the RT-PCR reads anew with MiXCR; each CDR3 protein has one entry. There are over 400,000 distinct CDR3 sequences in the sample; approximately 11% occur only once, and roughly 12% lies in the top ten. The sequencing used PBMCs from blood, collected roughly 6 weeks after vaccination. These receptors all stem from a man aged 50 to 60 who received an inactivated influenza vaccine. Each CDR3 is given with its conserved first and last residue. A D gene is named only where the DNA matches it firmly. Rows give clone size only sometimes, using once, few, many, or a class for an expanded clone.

CDR3: CASSLSMRNTEAFF
DNA: TGTGCCAGCAGTTTAAGCATGCGGAACACTGAAGCTTTCTTT
V: TRBV12-3/TRBV12-4
J: TRBJ1-1
size: .
D: .
length: 14

CDR3: CATSDSGLAQETQYF
DNA: TGTGCCACCAGTGACTCCGGACTCGCCCAGGAGACCCAGTACTTC
V: TRBV24-1
J: TRBJ2-5
size: few
D: .
length: 15

CDR3: CASSPPAGGAKNTEAFF
DNA: TGTGCCAGCTCACCCCCCGCTGGCGGGGCTAAGAACACTGAAGCTTTCTTT
V: TRBV18
J: TRBJ1-1
size: .
D: .
length: 17

CDR3: CASSAQSGLAGSEQYF
DNA: TGTGCCAGCTCCGCCCAATCGGGACTAGCGGGGAGCGAGCAGTACTTC
V: TRBV18
J: TRBJ2-7
size: once
D: TRBD2
length: 16

CDR3: CASSEVASSSNSPLHF
DNA: TGTGCCAGCAGTGAAGTGGCCTCTTCTTCTAATTCACCCCTCCACTTT
V: TRBV6-1
J: TRBJ1-6
size: .
D: .
length: 16

CDR3: CASSLLAGGPYNEQFF
DNA: TGTGCCAGCAGCTTACTAGCGGGAGGCCCGTACAATGAGCAGTTCTTC
V: TRBV7-3
J: TRBJ2-1
size: .
D: TRBD2
length: 16

CDR3: CATARVAYEQYF
DNA: TGTGCGACGGCCAGGGTCGCCTACGAGCAGTACTTC
V: TRBV28
J: TRBJ2-7
size: .
D: .
length: 12

CDR3: CASSLGQVTGNTIYF
DNA: TGCGCCAGCAGCTTGGGACAGGTCACCGGAAACACCATATATTTT
V: TRBV5-1
J: TRBJ1-3
size: .
D: .
length: 15

CDR3: CATTSTDTQYF
DNA: TGTGCCACCACTAGCACAGATACGCAGTATTTT
V: TRBV7-2
J: TRBJ2-3
size: .
D: .
length: 11

CDR3: CSAREPPAGGQETQYF
DNA: TGCAGTGCTAGAGAGCCTCCGGCGGGGGGACAAGAGACCCAGTACTTC
V: TRBV20-1
J: TRBJ2-5
size: many
D: TRBD2
length: 16

CDR3: CASSDQAAGRDRYF
DNA: TGTGCCAGCAGTGACCAAGCGGCAGGCCGGGACCGGTATTTT
V: TRBV6-2/TRBV6-3
J: TRBJ2-3
size: .
D: .
length: 14

CDR3: CSAVTGGREQYF
DNA: TGCAGCGCCGTAACGGGGGGCCGCGAGCAGTACTTC
V: TRBV29-1
J: TRBJ2-7
size: many
D: .
length: 12

CDR3: CASRADPTGTSVNNEQFF
DNA: TGCGCCAGCAGGGCGGACCCAACCGGGACTAGCGTGAACAATGAGCAGTTCTTC
V: TRBV5-1
J: TRBJ2-1
size: few
D: TRBD2
length: 18

CDR3: CASSPGLQYNEQFF
DNA: TGTGCTAGCAGCCCGGGACTGCAATACAATGAGCAGTTCTTC
V: TRBV7-7
J: TRBJ2-1
size: many
D: .
length: 14

CDR3: CASSSLGQGLSGTEAFF
DNA: TGTGCCAGCAGCTCGTTGGGACAGGGGTTGTCGGGCACTGAAGCTTTCTTT
V: TRBV11-2
J: TRBJ1-1
size: many
D: TRBD1
length: 17

CDR3: CSVGVTGIGTEAFF
DNA: TGCAGCGTTGGGGTGACAGGGATAGGCACTGAAGCTTTCTTT
V: TRBV29-1
J: TRBJ1-1
size: few
D: TRBD1
length: 14

CDR3: CASSQGVAGGPDTQYF
DNA: TGCGCCAGCAGCCAAGGGGTAGCGGGGGGGCCAGATACGCAGTATTTT
V: TRBV4-3
J: TRBJ2-3
size: few
D: TRBD2
length: 16